These T cell receptor beta chains were read from a single sample in a study of T cell responses to AZD1222 COVID-19 vaccine. Sequencing used immunoSEQ multiplex PCR; TCRdb keeps in-frame clones, though not all of them. The sample lists 150,000 to 200,000 clones; over 80% were seen once. Sequencing was performed on peripheral blood, taken on day 0 of MenACWY control vaccination. The receptors originated from an adult in good health. Both conserved end residues are part of each CDR3. A D gene is named only where the DNA matches it firmly. Only part of the rows carry a size: once, few, many, or a class if the clone is expanded.

J: TRBJ2-5
V: TRBV5-4
size: once
D: TRBD2
DNA: TGTGCCAGCAGCTTGGGGACTAGCGGGGGGCTTGAGACCCAGTACTTC
CDR3: CASSLGTSGGLETQYF

J: TRBJ2-1
V: TRBV5-1
size: .
D: TRBD2
DNA: TGCGCCAGCAGCCTACTAGCGAATGAGCAGTTCTTC
CDR3: CASSLLANEQFF

J: TRBJ2-7
V: TRBV7-2
size: once
D: TRBD2
DNA: TGTGCCAGCAGCTCGGGACTAGCGGGAGGCGAGCAGTACTTC
CDR3: CASSSGLAGGEQYF

J: TRBJ1-5
V: TRBV19
size: once
D: .
DNA: TGTGCCAGTAGTTTTGGGGGATTTAGCAATCAGCCCCAGCATTTT
CDR3: CASSFGGFSNQPQHF

J: TRBJ2-2
V: TRBV11-2
size: .
D: .
DNA: TGTGCCAGCAGCCTAGGGGTTAACGGGGAGCTGTTTTTT
CDR3: CASSLGVNGELFF

J: TRBJ1-6
V: TRBV2
size: .
D: TRBD1
DNA: TGTGCCAGCGGAAACAGGGGGAATAATTCACCCCTCCACTTT
CDR3: CASGNRGNNSPLHF

J: TRBJ1-2
V: TRBV18
size: .
D: .
DNA: TGTGCCAGCTCACTCGATACAGGGCGGCAGGGCTACACCTTC
CDR3: CASSLDTGRQGYTF

J: TRBJ1-1
V: TRBV30
size: .
D: TRBD1
DNA: TGTGCCTGGGACAGGGGTCCGTTAGCTTTCTTT
CDR3: CAWDRGPLAFF

J: TRBJ1-6
V: TRBV27
size: .
D: .
DNA: TGTGCCAGCAGTCCCAGGGGCCGGAGCTCCTATAATTCACCCCTCCACTTT
CDR3: CASSPRGRSSYNSPLHF

J: TRBJ1-6
V: TRBV6-5
size: .
D: .
DNA: TGTGCCAGCAGGGGAGGGCAGGGCAGTTCACCCCTCCACTTT
CDR3: CASRGGQGSSPLHF

J: TRBJ1-5
V: TRBV2
size: .
D: .
DNA: TGTGCCAGCAAATTCGGGGACAGCAATCAGCCCCAGCATTTT
CDR3: CASKFGDSNQPQHF

J: TRBJ2-1
V: TRBV7-2
size: .
D: .
DNA: TGTGCCAGCAGCCCTTCGGGGAGCTCCTACAATGAGCAGTTCTTC
CDR3: CASSPSGSSYNEQFF